These T cell receptor beta chains were read from a single sample in a study of blood T cell repertoires in COVID-19. The table came from immunoSEQ multiplex PCR; TCRdb's copy has only in-frame clones and leaves some out. The repertoire holds 100,000 to 150,000 clones, with roughly 80% as singletons. Source material: peripheral blood. The source of these receptors is a man between 45 and 60 years old with acute or convalescent COVID-19. CDR3s include the opening cysteine and the closing phenylalanine or tryptophan. D genes are given only for firm matches. Not all rows give a size; the values are once, few, many and, for expanded clones, a class.

j_call,clone_size,v_call,d_call,cdr3_aa,cdr3_nt
TRBJ2-7,NA,TRBV6-6,NA,CATGVALEQYF,TGTGCCACCGGGGTGGCCCTCGAGCAGTACTTC
TRBJ1-3,NA,TRBV12-3/TRBV12-4,NA,CASSFPLNTIYF,TGTGCCAGCAGTTTCCCTCTAAACACCATATATTTT
TRBJ2-5,NA,TRBV18,TRBD1,CASQTRTGGQETQYF,TGTGCCAGCCAGACCAGGACAGGGGGCCAAGAGACCCAGTACTTC
TRBJ2-7,NA,TRBV7-9,TRBD2,CASSTSGRAYEQYF,TGTGCCAGCAGCACTAGCGGGAGGGCCTACGAGCAGTACTTC
TRBJ2-5,NA,TRBV24-1,NA,CATYGSQETQYF,TGTGCCACCTACGGGAGCCAAGAGACCCAGTACTTC
TRBJ2-7,NA,TRBV18,NA,CASSPQGPSEQYF,TGTGCCAGCTCACCACAGGGGCCCAGCGAGCAGTACTTC
TRBJ1-1,NA,TRBV5-1,NA,CASSYEEEAFF,TGCGCCAGCAGCTACGAAGAGGAGGCTTTCTTT
TRBJ2-4,NA,TRBV5-1,NA,CASSLLQGNNIQYF,TGCGCCAGCAGCTTGCTACAGGGTAATAACATTCAGTACTTC
TRBJ2-7,NA,TRBV27,TRBD1,CASTLRGRPGQGFHEQYF,TGTGCCAGCACCCTCAGGGGACGACCGGGACAGGGGTTCCACGAGCAGTACTTC
TRBJ1-1,NA,TRBV27,NA,CASSLTRGIGTEAFF,TGTGCCAGCAGTTTAACCAGGGGCATAGGCACTGAAGCTTTCTTT
TRBJ2-7,NA,TRBV27,NA,CASSLSGGTYEQYF,TGTGCCAGCAGTTTATCGGGGGGAACCTACGAGCAGTACTTC
TRBJ1-2,NA,TRBV3-1/TRBV3-2,TRBD1,CASSQTGQGGYTF,TGTGCCAGCAGCCAGACAGGACAGGGAGGCTACACCTTC
TRBJ2-1,NA,TRBV6-5,NA,CASSFTSSYNEQFF,TGTGCCAGCAGTTTCACGAGCTCCTACAATGAGCAGTTCTTC
TRBJ1-2,NA,TRBV3-1/TRBV3-2,NA,CASSHEDGRRGGYTF,TGTGCCAGCAGCCACGAGGACGGGAGGCGGGGCGGCTACACCTTC
TRBJ2-5,NA,TRBV4-1,NA,CASSHRDFQETQYF,TGCGCCAGCAGCCACCGGGACTTCCAAGAGACCCAGTACTTC
TRBJ1-1,few,TRBV28,NA,CASSLKVWVGGLNTEAFF,TGTGCCAGCAGTTTAAAAGTGTGGGTGGGGGGGTTGAACACTGAAGCTTTCTTT
TRBJ2-5,NA,TRBV9,TRBD2,CASSVGGRAQETQYF,TGTGCCAGCAGCGTAGGCGGGAGGGCGCAAGAGACCCAGTACTTC
TRBJ1-3,NA,TRBV11-2,NA,CASSLLGVRGTGNTIYF,TGTGCCAGCAGCTTATTAGGTGTCAGGGGAACGGGAAACACCATATATTTT
TRBJ2-5,NA,TRBV7-8,TRBD2,CASSGGLARETQYF,TGTGCCAGCAGCGGCGGACTAGCGAGGGAGACCCAGTACTTC
TRBJ1-2,NA,TRBV7-9,NA,CASSLRGFGTF,TGTGCCAGCAGCTTGAGGGGGTTCGGTACCTTC
TRBJ2-3,NA,TRBV3-1/TRBV3-2,NA,CASSQGGESDTQYF,TGTGCCAGCAGCCAGGGGGGAGAGTCAGATACGCAGTATTTT
TRBJ1-1,NA,TRBV19,NA,CASTDSGWAFF,TGTGCCAGTACCGATAGTGGTTGGGCTTTCTTT
TRBJ1-6,few,TRBV19,NA,CASSPGRSRIALHF,TGTGCCAGTAGCCCCGGGAGGTCGCGAATAGCCCTCCACTTT
TRBJ1-2,many,TRBV19,NA,CASRIRGYGYTF,TGTGCCAGTAGGATCAGAGGTTATGGCTACACCTTC
TRBJ2-7,NA,TRBV7-9,TRBD1,CASSLGGTGTYEQYF,TGTGCCAGCAGCTTAGGGGGGACAGGCACCTACGAGCAGTACTTC
TRBJ2-5,NA,TRBV5-4,TRBD1,CASSRDRDQETQYF,TGTGCCAGCAGCCGGGACAGGGACCAAGAGACCCAGTACTTC
TRBJ2-7,NA,TRBV11-2,TRBD2,CASSPGLAAVSYEQYF,TGTGCCAGCAGCCCCGGACTAGCGGCTGTCTCCTACGAGCAGTACTTC
TRBJ2-1,NA,TRBV19,NA,CASSITGDFDNEQFF,TGTGCCAGTAGTATAACGGGGGACTTCGACAATGAGCAGTTCTTC
TRBJ2-2,NA,TRBV23-1,TRBD1,CASSHRGGNTGELFF,TGCGCCAGCAGTCATAGAGGGGGCAACACCGGGGAGCTGTTTTTT
TRBJ1-2,NA,TRBV2,NA,CASSPDSNYGYTF,TGTGCCAGCAGTCCAGACAGCAACTATGGCTACACCTTC
TRBJ2-3,NA,TRBV2,TRBD1,CASRDGQVVTDTQYF,TGTGCCAGCAGAGACGGACAGGTAGTCACAGATACGCAGTATTTT
TRBJ1-4,NA,TRBV2,NA,CASSRGPGYNEKLFF,TGTGCCAGCAGTCGCGGGCCAGGTTATAATGAAAAACTGTTTTTT
TRBJ1-5,NA,TRBV10-2,NA,CASSDGPYSNQPQHF,TGCGCCAGCAGTGATGGCCCTTATAGCAATCAACCCCAGCATTTT
TRBJ2-5,NA,TRBV7-9,NA,CASSFLATQETQYF,TGTGCCAGCAGCTTTTTAGCCACCCAAGAGACCCAGTACTTC
TRBJ1-2,NA,TRBV27,TRBD1,CASSLSVPGQGRTYGYTF,TGTGCCAGCAGTTTATCGGTCCCGGGACAGGGGCGCACATATGGCTACACCTTC
TRBJ2-7,NA,TRBV11-2,TRBD1,CASSSGQGIYEQYF,TGTGCCAGCAGCTCGGGACAGGGAATCTACGAGCAGTACTTC